The 16 T cell receptor beta chains in this list originate from one sample, sequenced in a study of beta chain features in type 1 diabetes. The isolated RNA, all of it, was reverse transcribed, so expressed TCRB transcripts were what got sequenced. The repertoire was sequenced with immunoSEQ multiplex PCR; TCRdb's copy has only in-frame clones and lacks some. The sample comprises around 300,000 clones, around 13% of which are singletons, and over 5.5% rests with the top ten. The sample was central memory CD4+ T cells from blood. All receptors come from a man aged 30 to 45 in good health.

The table lists this clone with a few counts. The V and J genes are TRBV27 and TRBJ2-1; D is unclear. The CDR3 has 14 residues. Germline V lookup: CDR1 MNHEY, CDR2 SMNVEV (reference sequence). V lost 4 bases, J lost 7 bases, and 14 bases lay in between. CDR3 in DNA: TGTGCCAGCAGTTATTCCCCTGAGGCTAATGAGCAGTTCTTC. Residues: CASSYSPEANEQFF.

The chain recombines TRBV7-2 with TRBJ1-6; TRBD1 agrees at 7 bases. The CDR3 loop spans 15 amino acids. Germline lookup yields CDR1 SGHTA and CDR2 FQGNSA. The ends lost 5 bases at V and 5 bases at J; junction bases unmatched: 6. The CDR3 loop reads CASSRRTGNNSPLHF. The CDR3 region has the DNA TGTGCCAGCAGCAGACGGACAGGAAATAATTCACCCCTCCACTTT. Based on the CDR3 plus reference TRBV7-2 and TRBJ1-6, the full variable domain is GAGVSQSPSNKVTEKGKDVELRCDPISGHTALYWYRQSLGQGLEFLIYFQGNSAPDKSGLPSDRFSAERTGGSVSTLTIQRTQQEDSAVYLCASSRRTGNNSPLHFGNGTRLTVT.

The V call is TRBV29-1, the J call TRBJ1-2, with D unresolved. The germline CDR1 and CDR2 sequences are SQVTM and ANQGSEA. The CDR3 consists of 13 residues. Trimming took off 7 bases at V and 6 bases at J, with 18 bases between the two ends. Here the CDR3 reads CSAAEAARNGYTF. The CDR3 coding sequence is TGCAGCGCGGCAGAAGCGGCCCGAAATGGCTACACCTTC.

This sequence joins TRBV5-1 and TRBJ1-1; 9 nucleotides align to TRBD1. The CDR3 runs 15 residues. The J segment lost 0 bases and the V segment lost 3 bases, leaving 3 bases of the junction unmatched. Per germline, CDR1 SGHRS and CDR2 YFSETQ. In nucleotides, the CDR3 is TGCGCCAGCAGCTCACAGGGGGCTGTGAACACTGAAGCTTTCTTT. Translation gives CASSSQGAVNTEAFF.

This clone was seen a handful of times. The chain recombines TRBV18 with TRBJ1-1; 11 bases are shared with TRBD1. The CDR3 loop spans 16 amino acids. Trimming at V came to 0 bases and at J to 10 bases, leaving 10 bases not matched to a gene. The germline V gene encodes CDR1 KGHSH and CDR2 LQKENI. CDR3 loop: CASSPPAGQGGLGAFF. As DNA, the CDR3 is TGTGCCAGCTCACCACCGGCGGGACAGGGGGGTCTGGGAGCTTTCTTT.

In its sample, this clone was seen a few times. A much larger clone differs by one base, so this may be a read error. This sequence joins TRBV7-7 and TRBJ2-1; 7 bases are shared with TRBD1. Trimming at V came to 3 bases and at J to 4 bases, leaving 0 bases not matched to a gene. The CDR3 is 13 residues long. The germline V gene encodes CDR1 SSHAT and CDR2 FNYEAQ (reference sequence). CDR3 in DNA: TGTGCCAGCAGCTTGGGACAGTACAATGAGCAGTTCTTC. Translation gives CASSLGQYNEQFF.

CDR3 in DNA: TGTGCCAGCAGTCCAAGGGATTTCGAGACCCAGTACTTC. As protein: CASSPRDFETQYF. The genes are TRBV11-1 and TRBJ2-5; D is ambiguous. The CDR3 extends over 13 amino acids. V lost 6 bases and J lost 5, with 13 bases in between. The germline gives CDR1 SGHAT, CDR2 FQDESV (reference sequence).

The V gene is TRBV7-2, the J gene TRBJ1-2; tentatively, D is TRBD1 (5 bases). The CDR3 is 12 amino acids. In germline, CDR1 is SGHTA, CDR2 FQGNSA. V was cut by 5 bases and J by 8 bases, with 12 bases left in between. The CDR3 reads CASSPGTRGYTF. The CDR3 DNA follows: TGTGCCAGCAGCCCAGGGACCCGAGGCTACACCTTC. The whole variable domain, remainder taken from reference TRBV7-2 and TRBJ1-2, is GAGVSQSPSNKVTEKGKDVELRCDPISGHTALYWYRQSLGQGLEFLIYFQGNSAPDKSGLPSDRFSAERTGGSVSTLTIQRTQQEDSAVYLCASSPGTRGYTFGSGTRLTVV.

This clone was found a few times. The chain couples TRBV28 to TRBJ1-2; D not certain. CDR1 is MDHEN, CDR2 SYDVKM, per germline. This CDR3 region has 12 residues. V gave up 5 bases and J gave up 4 bases, with 8 bases separating them. The DNA of the CDR3 is TGTGCCAGCAGTCCCATGGCCTATGGCTACACCTTC. Protein: CASSPMAYGYTF.

This clone was observed a few times. The chain combines TRBV12-5 with TRBJ2-6, with 10 positions matching TRBD1. This CDR3 contains 19 residues. V lost 0 bases and J lost 2; bases outside the gene matches: 7. Germline assignment: CDR1 LGHNT and CDR2 FRNRAP. Here the CDR3 DNA reads TGTGCTAGTGGTTTGGTATCGGGACAGGGGCTTACTGGGGCCAACGTCCTGACTTTC. It codes for CASGLVSGQGLTGANVLTF.

The rearrangement joins TRBV7-2 to TRBJ2-5, with D possibly matching TRBD1 (6 bases). This CDR3 is 16 amino acids long. V dropped 1 base and J dropped 4 bases, with 16 bases sitting between them. Germline CDR1 is SGHTA and CDR2 is FQGNSA. The chain's CDR3 is CASSLDGSFRGETQYF. The CDR3 region has the DNA TGTGCCAGCAGCTTAGACGGCAGCTTCAGGGGAGAGACCCAGTACTTC. The full variable domain, rest sourced from reference TRBV7-2 and TRBJ2-5, is GAGVSQSPSNKVTEKGKDVELRCDPISGHTALYWYRQSLGQGLEFLIYFQGNSAPDKSGLPSDRFSAERTGGSVSTLTIQRTQQEDSAVYLCASSLDGSFRGETQYFGPGTRLLVL.

In this sample, this clone turned up a few times. The chain uses TRBV7-8 and TRBJ2-1; 8 bases fit TRBD2. The germline V gene has CDR1 SGHVS and CDR2 FQNEAQ. V lost 8 bases to trimming and J lost 2 bases; unmatched junction nucleotides: 2. CDR3 size: 13 residues. The CDR3 region has the DNA TGTGCCAGCTCGGGACTAGCCTACAATGAGCAGTTCTTC. Its translation is CASSGLAYNEQFF. Drawing the rest from reference TRBV7-8 and TRBJ2-1, the complete variable domain is GAGVSQSPRYKVAKRGQDVALRCDPISGHVSLFWYQQALGQGPEFLTYFQNEAQLDKSGLPSDRFFAERPEGSVSTLKIQRTQQEDSAVYLCASSGLAYNEQFFGPGTRLTVL.

This clone turned up a few times. This sequence joins TRBV2 and TRBJ1-1; 7 nucleotides match TRBD1. This CDR3 comprises 16 residues. J was trimmed by 5 bases and V by 8 bases; bases with no gene match: 17. Germline-derived CDR1 and CDR2 are SNHLY and FYNNEI. The CDR3 loop reads CASGRGGGEVKTEAFF. In DNA form, the CDR3 reads TGTGCCAGCGGCAGAGGAGGGGGCGAGGTAAAAACTGAAGCTTTCTTT. The full variable domain, in which reference TRBV2 and TRBJ1-1 provide the parts outside the CDR3, is EPEVTQTPSHQVTQMGQEVILRCVPISNHLYFYWYRQILGQKVEFLVSFYNNEISEKSEIFDDQFSVERPDGSNFTLKIRSTKLEDSAMYFCASGRGGGEVKTEAFFGQGTRLTVV.

The chain recombines TRBV29-1 with TRBJ2-5; D might be TRBD1 or TRBD2, each matching 7 bases. Germline V CDR1 and CDR2: SQVTM, ANQGSEA. Trimming left V 2 bases short and J 4 bases short, with 14 bases between. The CDR3 has 14 residues. CDR3 residues: CSVEMTGRGETQYF. The CDR3 region has the DNA TGCAGCGTTGAAATGACAGGGAGGGGAGAGACCCAGTACTTC.

J is TRBJ1-1 and V is TRBV13, with 9 bases identical to TRBD1. In germline, CDR1 is PRHDT, CDR2 FYEKMQ (reference sequence). V shed 4 bases, J shed 1 base, and the junction held 1 base outside the gene matches. The CDR3 sequence is 14 residues long. The CDR3 sequence: CASSSDRGNTEAFF. As DNA, the CDR3 is TGTGCCAGCAGCTCGGACAGGGGGAACACTGAAGCTTTCTTT.

This clone was seen a handful of times. The rearrangement links TRBV25-1 to TRBJ2-3, with a tentative D call TRBD2 (6 bases). In germline, CDR1 is MGHDK, CDR2 SYGVNS. V was cut by 6 bases and J by 2 bases, with 12 bases left in between. The CDR3 extends over 14 amino acids. The CDR3 nucleotides read TGTGCCAGCAGCGGGACTGGATTCACAGATACGCAGTATTTT. The encoded protein is CASSGTGFTDTQYF.